The 28 T cell receptor beta chains below come from one sample, sequenced in a study of beta chain features in type 1 diabetes. Which antigens these TCRs recognize remains unknown. General study points: Type 1 diabetes patients had moderately but significantly shorter TCRB CDR3s in all four CD4+ subsets.

As every portion of the isolated RNA was reverse transcribed, the sequencing read expressed TCRB transcripts. Sequenced by immunoSEQ multiplex PCR; TCRdb stores in-frame clones only, minus some. The repertoire has over 200,000 clones, approximately 10% of them found once; the top ten carry around 0.015%. Sequencing was done on a sample of naive CD4+ T cells from blood. The receptors shown here come from a man aged 30 to 45 with type 1 diabetes.

The sample holds one count of this clone. The chain carries TRBV4-1 and TRBJ1-2; tentative D call: TRBD1 (5 bases). V gave up 4 bases and J gave up 4 bases, with 13 bases separating them. CDR3 length: 14 residues. The V gene's germline CDR1 is MGHRA and CDR2 YSYEKL. Here the CDR3 reads CASSRTGLGYGYTF. The CDR3 bases are TGCGCCAGCAGCCGAACGGGACTCGGCTATGGCTACACCTTC.

This rearrangement joins TRBV9 to TRBJ2-7; 12 bases agree with TRBD2. CDR3 size: 14 residues. Germline V lookup: CDR1 SGDLS, CDR2 YYNGEE. Trimming took 3 bases from V and 4 from J; bases not matched to a gene: 2. The CDR3 DNA reads as TGTGCCAGCAGCGCCGGGACTAGCGGGTACGAGCAGTACTTC. It encodes CASSAGTSGYEQYF.

The rearrangement joins TRBV11-2 to TRBJ2-2; TRBD1 might be the D (6 bases). Per germline, CDR1 SGHAT and CDR2 FQNNGV. CDR3 length: 14 amino acids. The V end was cut by 4 bases, the J end by 6 bases, with 12 bases between. CDR3 DNA: TGTGCCAGCAGCTCCTTACAGGGACCCGGGGAGCTGTTTTTT. Its protein is CASSSLQGPGELFF.

This clone turned up a few times. The chain recombines TRBV15 with TRBJ1-1; unclear D gene. Germline V gene data show CDR1 as LNHNV and CDR2 as YYDKDF (reference sequence). V was pared by 0 bases and J by 8 bases, with 7 bases between. This CDR3 spans 12 amino acids. CDR3 bases: TGTGCCACCAGCAGAGATCCCCCGGAAGCTTTCTTT. Translating gives CATSRDPPEAFF.

The J gene is TRBJ2-7, the V gene TRBV5-4; 11 bases fit TRBD1. Germline trimming cut 4 bases from V and 6 bases from J; bases unmatched to any gene: 12. Germline assignment: CDR1 SGHNT and CDR2 YYREEE (reference sequence). This CDR3 has 16 residues. This chain's CDR3 is CASSEGQGASLGEQYF. CDR3 DNA: TGTGCCAGCAGCGAAGGACAGGGGGCGAGTCTGGGCGAGCAGTACTTC.

The chain joins TRBV9 to TRBJ2-5; D might be TRBD2 (5 bases). This CDR3 has 15 residues. Between the trimmed V and J ends, which lost 4 bases and 3 bases, there was a span of 16 bases. Germline-derived CDR1 and CDR2 are SGDLS and YYNGEE. Here the CDR3 reads CASSLSSTMKETQYF. The DNA for the CDR3 is TGTGCCAGCAGCCTTTCATCGACTATGAAAGAGACCCAGTACTTC.

This clone has just a few counts. The chain combines TRBV4-1 with TRBJ2-7; the match to TRBD1 covers 9 bases. The CDR3 totals 15 residues. Germline V lookup: CDR1 MGHRA, CDR2 YSYEKL. V was clipped by 1 base and J by 1 base; unmatched bases: 2. The CDR3 sequence is CASSQAGTGSYEQYF. CDR3 in DNA: TGCGCCAGCAGCCAAGCGGGGACAGGGTCCTACGAGCAGTACTTC.

The chain is built from TRBV7-8 and TRBJ2-2; D remains unclear. Trimming pared 5 bases from V and 0 bases from J, leaving 10 bases between. The germline CDR1 and CDR2 sequences are SGHVS and FQNEAQ. This CDR3 is built from 15 residues. Here the CDR3 reads CASSTTIANTGELFF. CDR3 coding DNA: TGTGCCAGCAGCACGACAATCGCGAACACCGGGGAGCTGTTTTTT.

V usage is TRBV5-6 and J usage is TRBJ1-5; 9 positions agree with TRBD1. Trimming removed 4 bases from V and 1 base from J; junction bases left unmatched: 3. In germline, CDR1 is SGHDT, CDR2 YYEEEE. The CDR3 has 15 residues. CDR3 residues: CASSRGTGSNQPQHF. The CDR3 DNA follows: TGTGCCAGCAGCAGGGGGACAGGGAGCAATCAGCCCCAGCATTTT.

The chain carries TRBV5-8 and TRBJ2-5; D gene ambiguous. CDR3 length equals 14 residues. The V and J ends lost 6 bases and 5 bases respectively, with 17 bases between them. CDR1 is SGHTS, CDR2 YDEGEE, per germline. CDR3 protein: CASNPGSFGETQYF. The CDR3 DNA is TGTGCCAGCAATCCCGGGTCTTTCGGGGAGACCCAGTACTTC.

V usage is TRBV6-5 and J usage is TRBJ2-5, with TRBD2 matching 10 bases. V lost 7 bases and J lost 1; bases outside the gene matches: 3. Germline assignment: CDR1 MNHEY and CDR2 SVGAGI. The CDR3 sequence is 14 residues long. The CDR3 coding sequence is TGTGCCAGCACCCCTAGCGGGGGCCAAGAGACCCAGTACTTC. This codes for CASTPSGGQETQYF.

The rearrangement joins TRBV7-3 to TRBJ2-3; 9 bases fit TRBD2. The ends lost 5 bases at V and 3 bases at J; junction bases unmatched: 6. The germline V gene encodes CDR1 SGHTA and CDR2 FQGTGA. This CDR3 has 15 residues. The CDR3 is CASSRRGGVTDTQYF. The CDR3 DNA sequence: TGTGCCAGCAGCAGGCGGGGGGGCGTAACAGATACGCAGTATTTT.

This clone occurred a few times. The rearrangement joins TRBV2 to TRBJ1-5; TRBD1 agrees at 8 bases. CDR1 and CDR2 (germline): SNHLY, FYNNEI. CDR3 length: 13 residues. V lost 5 bases to trimming and J lost 5 bases; unmatched junction nucleotides: 2. CDR3 protein: CASSTGGDQPQHF. The CDR3 DNA follows: TGTGCCAGCAGTACAGGGGGTGATCAGCCCCAGCATTTT.

This clone was seen a few times. CDR3 sequence: CASSLDGGDYNEQFF. The CDR3 coding sequence is TGCGCCAGCAGCTTGGACGGGGGAGATTACAATGAGCAGTTCTTC. The V call is TRBV5-1, the J call TRBJ2-1; perhaps TRBD2 as D (6 bases). Trimming took 0 bases from V and 4 from J, leaving 11 bases between them. Germline CDR1 reads SGHRS; CDR2 reads YFSETQ. The CDR3 loop spans 15 amino acids.

The rearrangement uses TRBV19 and TRBJ1-1, with no clear D. The CDR3 has 15 residues. The germline V gene encodes CDR1 LNHDA and CDR2 SQIVND (reference sequence). V was cut by 7 bases and J by 3 bases, with 18 bases left in between. CDR3 in DNA: TGTGCCAGTACCTACCTCGACGGCGGAGACACTGAAGCTTTCTTT. It yields the protein CASTYLDGGDTEAFF. The full variable domain, in which reference TRBV19 and TRBJ1-1 provide the parts outside the CDR3, is DGGITQSPKYLFRKEGQNVTLSCEQNLNHDAMYWYRQDPGQGLRLIYYSQIVNDFQKGDIAEGYSVSREKKESFPLTVTSAQKNPTAFYLCASTYLDGGDTEAFFGQGTRLTVV.

This clone has only a few counts. This rearrangement joins TRBV11-2 to TRBJ2-3; D possibly corresponds to TRBD1 (5 bases). Germline CDR1 SGHAT, CDR2 FQNNGV. The CDR3 runs to 14 residues. V lost 6 bases to trimming and J lost 2 bases, with 12 bases between them. CDR3 in DNA: TGTGCCAGCAGACCAGGGTTATCCACAGATACGCAGTATTTT. Protein sequence: CASRPGLSTDTQYF.

The rearrangement joins TRBV18 to TRBJ1-2; possible D gene TRBD1, 5 bases. V lost 3 bases, J lost 3 bases, and 14 bases lay in between. This CDR3 has 15 residues. Germline CDR1 reads KGHSH; CDR2 reads LQKENI. This CDR3 reads CASSPQGGGYYGYTF. In nucleotides, the CDR3 is TGTGCCAGCTCACCGCAGGGAGGAGGCTACTATGGCTACACCTTC.

V gene TRBV7-9 combines with J gene TRBJ2-1, with D uncertain. The length of the CDR3 is 17 residues. Germline V gene lookup returns CDR1 SEHNR and CDR2 FQNEAQ (reference sequence). Trimming removed 5 bases from V and 1 base from J, with 18 bases in between. CDR3 loop: CASSPSPRRKSYNEQFF. The CDR3 DNA sequence: TGTGCCAGCAGCCCCTCTCCTAGGCGCAAGTCCTACAATGAGCAGTTCTTC.

A few counts support this clone. This rearrangement joins TRBV15 to TRBJ1-2, with D possibly matching TRBD1 (5 bases). Germline CDR1 and CDR2: LNHNV and YYDKDF (reference sequence). The CDR3 has 15 residues. V was shortened by 1 base and J by 4 bases, with 13 bases between the two germline ends. In DNA, the CDR3 is TGTGCCACCAGCAGAGCACCCCAGGGATCCTATGGCTACACCTTC. Translation gives CATSRAPQGSYGYTF.

The chain combines TRBV6-6 with TRBJ2-3; 13 nucleotides align to TRBD2. V trimming: 0 bases; J trimming: 4 bases; junction bases outside the gene matches: 1. The CDR3 covers 16 residues. CDR1 is MNHNY and CDR2 is SVGAGI in the germline V gene (reference sequence). The CDR3 DNA follows: TGTGCCAGCAGTTACTCTGGACTAGCGGGGGCAGATACGCAGTATTTT. Translated: CASSYSGLAGADTQYF.

V gene TRBV9 combines with J gene TRBJ1-1; D uncertain. V was cut by 2 bases and J by 3 bases, with 14 bases left in between. Germline V CDR1 and CDR2: SGDLS, YYNGEE. The CDR3 extends over 15 amino acids. Here the CDR3 DNA reads TGTGCCAGCAGCGTCGGCGGTCCCCTGGACACTGAAGCTTTCTTT. It yields the protein CASSVGGPLDTEAFF.

The CDR3 sequence: CASSGDRGNIAKNIQYF. The CDR3 DNA reads TGTGCCAGCAGCGGAGACAGGGGAAATATAGCCAAAAACATTCAGTACTTC. The rearrangement joins TRBV7-9 to TRBJ2-4; 8 nucleotides agree with TRBD1. CDR1 and CDR2 (germline): SEHNR, FQNEAQ (reference sequence). V gave up 5 bases and J gave up 0 bases; unmatched junction bases: 9. The CDR3 has 17 residues.

The J gene is TRBJ2-3, the V gene TRBV7-2; D not certain. The CDR3 consists of 15 residues. CDR1 and CDR2 from the germline V gene are SGHTA and FQGNSA. Trimming pared 3 bases from V and 2 bases from J, leaving 12 bases between. The CDR3 DNA reads as TGTGCCAGCAGCTTTGGGTCTAGTTTCACAGATACGCAGTATTTT. It specifies CASSFGSSFTDTQYF.

This clone was observed a handful of times. This sequence joins TRBV2 and TRBJ1-1; D gene unclear. The V end lost 7 bases, the J end lost 4 bases, and 10 bases lay between the germline ends. Germline V lookup: CDR1 SNHLY, CDR2 FYNNEI. This CDR3 has 12 residues. The DNA of the CDR3 is TGTGCCAGCACCTACACGGGCACTGAAGCTTTCTTT. Its translation: CASTYTGTEAFF.

This clone showed up just a few times. The chain couples TRBV7-9 to TRBJ2-1; D uncertain. This CDR3 region has 12 residues. Trimming removed 1 base from V and 6 bases from J, with 4 bases in between. From germline, CDR1 is SEHNR and CDR2 FQNEAQ (reference sequence). Here the CDR3 reads CASSLDFNEQFF. As DNA, the CDR3 is TGTGCCAGCAGCTTAGACTTCAATGAGCAGTTCTTC. The variable domain in full, with the rest retrieved from reference TRBV7-9 and TRBJ2-1, is DTGVSQNPRHKITKRGQNVTFRCDPISEHNRLYWYRQTLGQGPEFLTYFQNEAQLEKSRLLSDRFSAERPKGSFSTLEIQRTEQGDSAMYLCASSLDFNEQFFGPGTRLTVL.

The chain recombines TRBV28 with TRBJ1-5; possible D gene TRBD1, 6 bases. CDR3 length: 23 amino acids. Germline V CDR1 and CDR2: MDHEN, SYDVKM. V shed 0 bases and J shed 0 bases, with 30 bases lying between them. Written as DNA, the CDR3 is TGTGCCAGCAGTTTATGGCGCGGTCGGAAAGGGGGGGTGGGCTCGGGTAGCAATCAGCCCCAGCATTTT. This translates into CASSLWRGRKGGVGSGSNQPQHF.

The rearrangement links TRBV5-1 to TRBJ2-1, with 9 bases matching TRBD1. Germline trimming cut 4 bases from V and 9 bases from J; bases unmatched to any gene: 11. The V gene's germline CDR1 is SGHRS and CDR2 YFSETQ. The CDR3 contains 15 residues. DNA for the CDR3: TGCGCCAGCAGCCAGGGGGACAGGGTTCCCGGTGAGCAGTTCTTC. This codes for CASSQGDRVPGEQFF.

V is TRBV9 and J is TRBJ2-5, with no clear D. CDR3 size: 13 residues. Deletions cut 3 bases from V and 4 bases from J, with 10 bases between. Germline V lookup: CDR1 SGDLS, CDR2 YYNGEE. CDR3: CASSEYLGETQYF. In DNA form, the CDR3 reads TGTGCCAGCAGCGAATACCTCGGAGAGACCCAGTACTTC.